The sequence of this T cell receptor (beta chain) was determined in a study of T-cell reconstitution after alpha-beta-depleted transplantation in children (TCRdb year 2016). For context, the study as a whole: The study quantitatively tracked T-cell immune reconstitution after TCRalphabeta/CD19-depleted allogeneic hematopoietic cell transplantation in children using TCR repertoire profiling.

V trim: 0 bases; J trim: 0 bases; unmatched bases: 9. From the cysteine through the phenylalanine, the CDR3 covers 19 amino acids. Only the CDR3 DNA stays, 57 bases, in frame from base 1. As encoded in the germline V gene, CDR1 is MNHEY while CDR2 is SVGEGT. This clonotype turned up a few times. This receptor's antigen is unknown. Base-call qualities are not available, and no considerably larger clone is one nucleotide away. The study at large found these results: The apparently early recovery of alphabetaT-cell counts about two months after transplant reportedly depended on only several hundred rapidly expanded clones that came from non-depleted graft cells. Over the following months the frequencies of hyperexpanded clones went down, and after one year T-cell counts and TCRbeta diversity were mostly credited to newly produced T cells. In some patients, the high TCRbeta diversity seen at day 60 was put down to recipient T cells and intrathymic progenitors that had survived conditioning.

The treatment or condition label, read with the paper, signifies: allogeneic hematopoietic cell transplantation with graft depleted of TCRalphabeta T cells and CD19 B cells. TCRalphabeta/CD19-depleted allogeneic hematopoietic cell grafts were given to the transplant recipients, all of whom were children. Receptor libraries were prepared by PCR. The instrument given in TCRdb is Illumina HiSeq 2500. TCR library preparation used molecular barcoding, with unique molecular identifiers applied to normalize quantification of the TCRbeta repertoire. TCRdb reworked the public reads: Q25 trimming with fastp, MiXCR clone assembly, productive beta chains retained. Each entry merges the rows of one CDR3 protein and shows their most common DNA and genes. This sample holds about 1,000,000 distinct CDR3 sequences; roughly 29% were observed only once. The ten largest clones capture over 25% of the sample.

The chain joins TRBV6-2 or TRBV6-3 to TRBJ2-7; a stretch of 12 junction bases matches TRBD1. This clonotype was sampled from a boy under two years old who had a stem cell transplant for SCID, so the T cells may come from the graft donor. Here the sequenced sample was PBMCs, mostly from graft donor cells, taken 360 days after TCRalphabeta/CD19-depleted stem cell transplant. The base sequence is TGTGCCAGCAGTTACTCTCGGGACAGGGGGCTATTGAGCTCCTACGAGCAGTACTTC. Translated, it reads CASSYSRDRGLLSSYEQYF.